This T cell receptor beta chain was sequenced in a study of beta chain features in type 1 diabetes. Overall study: All samples combined gave roughly 100 million sorted cells for examination.

Reverse transcribing all isolated RNA meant expressed TCRB transcripts were sequenced. Naive, central memory and regulatory T cell samples averaged about 3.57 million immunoSEQ reads each. Only in-frame clones appear in the TCRdb table, and some are missing; sequencing was by immunoSEQ multiplex PCR. This sample carries 140,000 or so clones, 8% to 13% of them seen once, and the ten largest clones take under 1.5%. J lost 2 bases, V lost 2 bases, and 3 bases had no gene match. The CDR3 is made up of 14 amino acids. The germline gives CDR1 LGHNA, CDR2 YNFKEQ. The sequence was collected from a man aged 18-30 years in good health. This chain connects TRBV4-2 to TRBJ2-7; 7 nucleotides agree with TRBD1. Source material: naive CD4+ T cells from blood. The CDR3 DNA reads TGTGCCAGCAGCCAACCGGGACAGACCTACGAGCAGTACTTC. It is translated as CASSQPGQTYEQYF.